Sequencing of this TCR beta chain was carried out in a study of CD8 T cells in Susac syndrome. The RNA input was about 0.5 to 1 ug, and it was reverse transcribed with random hexamers. The method of amplification for TCR beta CDR3 was immunoSEQ multiplex PCR, covering 54 Vbeta and 13 Jbeta. MiXCR was run by TCRdb on the immunoSEQ multiplex PCR reads, yielding one entry per CDR3 protein. The data show fewer than 250,000 distinct CDR3 sequences, approximately 90% seen once. Sequencing of TCR beta was performed on blood CD8+ and CD4+ T cells. The CDR3 consists of 14 residues. Looked up from germline, CDR1 is MNHEY and CDR2 is SVGAGI. V was clipped by 4 bases and J by 6 bases, with 14 bases between them.

The chain uses TRBV6-5 and TRBJ2-3; D is undetermined. This receptor was identified in a human donor with multiple sclerosis. Input material: CD8+ T cells from PBMCs. The CDR3 loop reads CASSFGAETDTQYF. DNA of the CDR3: TGTGCCAGCAGTTTTGGCGCGGAGACGGATACGCAGTATTTT.